This T cell receptor beta chain was sequenced for a study of T cell repertoires in cytomegalovirus infection. TCRdb fed the reads into MiXCR, producing one record per CDR3 protein. Of hundreds of thousands of distinct CDR3 sequences listed, around a third are singletons. This clonotype was seen many times. Antigen: not known. Germline V gene data show CDR1 as SGHNT and CDR2 as YENEEA. The CDR3 is 15 residues long. Trimming took 2 bases from V and 7 from J, leaving 14 bases between them. The chain joins TRBV11-3 to TRBJ2-2; maybe TRBD1 (6 bases). This TCR came from a human donor in good health (CMV status not recorded). Some clones in this sample may be carry-over from other donors' samples. The input for sequencing was cultured CD8+ T cells from PBMCs, taken from culture after CMV antigen stimulation. CDR3 DNA sequence: TGTGCCAGCAGCTTATGGCCAGGGGATGGCGGGGAGCTGTTTTTT. As protein: CASSLWPGDGGELFF.